This T cell receptor (beta chain) was identified during a study of cytomegalovirus exposure and HLA in healthy donors. Regarding the study as a whole: A later look showed TCR association rates differing by HLA locus, highest for DRB1 and lowest for HLA-C.

CDR3 length: 15 residues. CDR1 MNHNS and CDR2 SASEGT come from the germline V gene. V trimming: 6 bases; J trimming: 4 bases; junction bases outside the gene matches: 11. In the case of this clone: Its antigen remains unidentified.

PCR amplification relied on 60 Vbeta primers (plus 13 Jbeta primers). TCRdb keeps only in-frame clones here, not all; method: immunoSEQ multiplex PCR. The table shows 100,000 to 120,000 clones, with about three quarters occurring only once. This receptor was obtained from a woman in her thirties in good health and CMV-seronegative. Sequencing input: PBMCs. J is TRBJ2-7 and V is TRBV6-1; 8 bases are a match to TRBD2. The CDR3 DNA reads as TGTGCCAGCAGGAAGGAGCCAGCGGGAGCGTACGAGCAGTACTTC. Translation gives CASRKEPAGAYEQYF.